Listed below are T cell receptor beta chains from one sample, sequenced in a study of T-cell reconstitution after alpha-beta-depleted transplantation in children. TCRdb processed the PCR reads anew with MiXCR; each CDR3 protein has one entry. Of a few hundred thousand distinct CDR3 sequences listed, 25% to 30% were seen once; the top ten hold about 35%. This specimen consisted of PBMCs, obtained before TCRalphabeta/CD19-depleted stem cell transplant. The receptors here all came from a boy under two years old with Wiskott-Aldrich syndrome, due to receive a stem cell transplant. CDR3s include the opening cysteine and the closing phenylalanine or tryptophan. Fields, in order: J gene, V gene, CDR3 protein.

j_call: TRBJ2-3
v_call: TRBV10-3
cdr3_aa: CAISEFADTQYF

j_call: TRBJ2-1
v_call: TRBV6-2/TRBV6-3
cdr3_aa: CASSSPGTSGIYNEQFF

j_call: TRBJ1-1
v_call: TRBV14
cdr3_aa: CASRPSGIQRLNTEAFF

j_call: TRBJ2-2
v_call: TRBV29-1
cdr3_aa: CSVSPTGTITGELFF

j_call: TRBJ1-5
v_call: TRBV5-5
cdr3_aa: CASSLGRQHQPQHF

j_call: TRBJ2-4
v_call: TRBV7-3
cdr3_aa: CASSLRGAGNIQYF

j_call: TRBJ2-1
v_call: TRBV20-1
cdr3_aa: CSALTGLSASYNEQFF

j_call: TRBJ2-2
v_call: TRBV29-1
cdr3_aa: CSASPGTLTGELFF

j_call: TRBJ2-1
v_call: TRBV20-1
cdr3_aa: CSARERQRHNEQFF

j_call: TRBJ2-7
v_call: TRBV20-1
cdr3_aa: CSARFRVHEQYF

j_call: TRBJ2-1
v_call: TRBV20-1
cdr3_aa: CSATLAGGRNEQFF

j_call: TRBJ1-1
v_call: TRBV5-1
cdr3_aa: CASRPQGAKTEAFF

j_call: TRBJ2-2
v_call: TRBV10-1
cdr3_aa: CASSEWGTGNTGELFF

j_call: TRBJ2-1
v_call: TRBV5-1
cdr3_aa: CASSLTGSTENEQFF

j_call: TRBJ1-2
v_call: TRBV27
cdr3_aa: CASSRNRGAGYGYTF

j_call: TRBJ2-7
v_call: TRBV7-3
cdr3_aa: CASSLGTHYEQYF

j_call: TRBJ2-2
v_call: TRBV29-1
cdr3_aa: CSVPGQGLTGELFF

j_call: TRBJ1-1
v_call: TRBV7-9
cdr3_aa: CASSLAGPEAFF

j_call: TRBJ1-3
v_call: TRBV5-1
cdr3_aa: CASRSPGTRNTIYF

j_call: TRBJ1-1
v_call: TRBV15
cdr3_aa: CATSRDNYDTEAFF

j_call: TRBJ1-6
v_call: TRBV6-5
cdr3_aa: CASSYSPVTALHF

j_call: TRBJ2-3
v_call: TRBV3-1
cdr3_aa: CASSRTPGLAADTQYF

j_call: TRBJ2-1
v_call: TRBV28
cdr3_aa: CASSKSPTSLGQFF

j_call: TRBJ1-2
v_call: TRBV4-1
cdr3_aa: CASSRDQGFDGYTF

j_call: TRBJ2-1
v_call: TRBV5-1
cdr3_aa: CASASSGNYNEQFF

j_call: TRBJ2-7
v_call: TRBV5-1
cdr3_aa: CASSQAAGVDYEQYF

j_call: TRBJ2-7
v_call: TRBV27
cdr3_aa: CASSFYGGTGRSYEQYF

j_call: TRBJ2-3
v_call: TRBV5-1
cdr3_aa: CASSEPRQADTQYF

j_call: TRBJ1-1
v_call: TRBV6-1
cdr3_aa: CASRVRNRGSTEAFF

j_call: TRBJ1-2
v_call: TRBV5-1
cdr3_aa: CASSLKQGGYGYTF

j_call: TRBJ2-1
v_call: TRBV4-2
cdr3_aa: CASNLGTSGSNEQFF

j_call: TRBJ2-1
v_call: TRBV5-1
cdr3_aa: CASSLSLSGGYNEQFF

j_call: TRBJ2-1
v_call: TRBV12-3/TRBV12-4
cdr3_aa: CASSLFGYNEQFF

j_call: TRBJ2-7
v_call: TRBV5-6
cdr3_aa: CASSRQGGGYEQYF

j_call: TRBJ1-4
v_call: TRBV28
cdr3_aa: CASSSLYGQGNEKLFF

j_call: TRBJ2-7
v_call: TRBV3-1
cdr3_aa: CASSHKLPGQGDEQYF

j_call: TRBJ2-3
v_call: TRBV18
cdr3_aa: CASSTFGSQRDTQYF

j_call: TRBJ2-7
v_call: TRBV5-1
cdr3_aa: CASREAGGPYEQYF

j_call: TRBJ1-5
v_call: TRBV20-1
cdr3_aa: CSAREGVFQPQHF

j_call: TRBJ2-2
v_call: TRBV7-6
cdr3_aa: CASSLVLRTSNTGELFF

j_call: TRBJ2-1
v_call: TRBV5-1
cdr3_aa: CASSSTGTLYEQFF

j_call: TRBJ1-1
v_call: TRBV20-1
cdr3_aa: CSARDRTPNTEAFF